The 6 T cell receptor beta chains presented below share a single source sample, sequenced in a study of T-cell memory formation after mild COVID-19. TCRdb processed the 5' RACE reads anew with MiXCR; each CDR3 protein has one entry. The top ten hold more than 20% of the sample, which has about 190,000 distinct CDR3 sequences, about a fifth seen once. Sequences were obtained from PBMCs or a T cell subset sorted from them (not recorded which). The receptor source for this set is an adult woman who had mild COVID-19 (a few samples of this study predate the infection). Cell type and time point are not known.

On this clonotype itself: At one end, the junction sequence differs from germline, possibly due to a read error. The V gene is TRBV12-3 or TRBV12-4, the J gene TRBJ2-3, with 9 bases that match TRBD2. The CDR3 loop spans 16 amino acids. CDR3 region: CARSSGGGGAADTQYF. CDR3 DNA sequence: TGTGCCAGAAGTTCAGGCGGCGGGGGGGCCGCAGATACGCAGTATTTT.

This clonotype was counted between two and nine times. The chain couples TRBV12-3 or TRBV12-4 to TRBJ2-1; D perhaps matches TRBD1 (7 bases). There are 15 residues in the CDR3. Trimming left V 2 bases short and J 5 bases short, with 13 bases between. CDR3 nucleotides: TGTGCCAGCAGTTTATCTGCGGGACAGCACAATGAGCAGTTCTTC. Its protein is CASSLSAGQHNEQFF.

This clonotype came up a few times. The gene calls are TRBV7-8 and TRBJ2-1, with 9 nucleotides matching TRBD2. The CDR3 runs 15 residues. Losses at the gene ends were 4 bases for V and 10 bases for J; bases not matched to a gene: 11. The germline CDR1 and CDR2 sequences are SGHVS and FQNEAQ. CDR3 bases: TGTGCCAGCAGCTCCCGGAATAGCGGGAGTGGCGAGCAGTTCTTC. Its protein product is CASSSRNSGSGEQFF.

In this sample, this clonotype turned up a few times. The rearrangement uses TRBV2 and TRBJ2-3, with D possibly matching TRBD2 (5 bases). The V end lost 8 bases, the J end lost 0 bases, and 15 bases lay between the germline ends. Germline V gives CDR1 SNHLY, CDR2 FYNNEI. The CDR3 has 15 residues. The CDR3 reads CASWSERRSTDTQYF. Here the CDR3 DNA reads TGTGCCAGCTGGTCTGAGCGGAGAAGCACAGATACGCAGTATTTT. Using reference TRBV2 and TRBJ2-3 for the parts outside the CDR3, the full variable domain is EPEVTQTPSHQVTQMGQEVILRCVPISNHLYFYWYRQILGQKVEFLVSFYNNEISEKSEIFDDQFSVERPDGSNFTLKIRSTKLEDSAMYFCASWSERRSTDTQYFGPGTRLTVL.

The table lists this clonotype with a few counts. The V and J genes are TRBV4-1 and TRBJ2-1; 10 nucleotides match TRBD2. V gave up 1 base and J gave up 8 bases; unmatched junction bases: 8. CDR3 length equals 16 residues. The germline gives CDR1 MGHRA, CDR2 YSYEKL. CDR3 nucleotides: TGCGCCAGCAGCCAAGTTAAAAGCGGGGGGGCGTATGAGCAGTTCTTC. It translates to CASSQVKSGGAYEQFF.

The CDR3 is CASSSDRGHGYTF. In DNA form, the CDR3 reads TGTGCCAGCAGCTCGGACAGGGGGCATGGCTACACCTTC. The V gene is TRBV7-9, the J gene TRBJ1-2, with 11 bases matching TRBD1. After removal of 4 bases from V and 6 bases from J, the junction contained 1 base not matched to a gene. This CDR3 has 13 residues. Germline lookup yields CDR1 SEHNR and CDR2 FQNEAQ (reference sequence). The whole variable domain, filled in from reference TRBV7-9 and TRBJ1-2, reads DTGVSQNPRHKITKRGQNVTFRCDPISEHNRLYWYRQTLGQGPEFLTYFQNEAQLEKSRLLSDRFSAERPKGSFSTLEIQRTEQGDSAMYLCASSSDRGHGYTFGSGTRLTVV.